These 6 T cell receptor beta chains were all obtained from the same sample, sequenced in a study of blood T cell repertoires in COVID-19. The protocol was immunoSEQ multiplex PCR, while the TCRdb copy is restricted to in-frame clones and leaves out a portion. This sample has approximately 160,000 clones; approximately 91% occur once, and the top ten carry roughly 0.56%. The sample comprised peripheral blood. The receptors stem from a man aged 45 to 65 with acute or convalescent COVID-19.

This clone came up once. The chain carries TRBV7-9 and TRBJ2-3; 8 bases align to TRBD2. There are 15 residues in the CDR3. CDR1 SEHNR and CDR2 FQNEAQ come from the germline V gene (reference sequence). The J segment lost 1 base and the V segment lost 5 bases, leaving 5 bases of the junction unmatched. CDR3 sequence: CASSARGAGTDTQYF. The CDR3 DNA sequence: TGTGCCAGCAGCGCGCGGGGGGCCGGCACAGATACGCAGTATTTT.

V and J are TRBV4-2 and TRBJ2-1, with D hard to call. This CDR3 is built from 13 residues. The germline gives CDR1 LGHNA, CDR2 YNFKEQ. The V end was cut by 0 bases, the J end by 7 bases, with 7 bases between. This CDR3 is CASSQEYLNEQFF. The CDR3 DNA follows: TGTGCCAGCAGCCAAGAGTATCTAAATGAGCAGTTCTTC.

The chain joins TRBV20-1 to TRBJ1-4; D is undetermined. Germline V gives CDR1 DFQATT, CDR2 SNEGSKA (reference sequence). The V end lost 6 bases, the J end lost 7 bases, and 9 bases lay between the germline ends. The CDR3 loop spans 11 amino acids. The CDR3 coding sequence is TGCAGTGCATATGGCAGTGAAAAACTGTTTTTT. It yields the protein CSAYGSEKLFF.

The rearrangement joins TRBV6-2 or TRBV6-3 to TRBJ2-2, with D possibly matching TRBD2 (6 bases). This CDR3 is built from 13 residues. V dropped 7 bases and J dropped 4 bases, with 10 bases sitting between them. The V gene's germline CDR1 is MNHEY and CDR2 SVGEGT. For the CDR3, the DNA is TGTGCCAGCACCCCCGGGAGCACCGGGGAGCTGTTTTTT. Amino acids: CASTPGSTGELFF.

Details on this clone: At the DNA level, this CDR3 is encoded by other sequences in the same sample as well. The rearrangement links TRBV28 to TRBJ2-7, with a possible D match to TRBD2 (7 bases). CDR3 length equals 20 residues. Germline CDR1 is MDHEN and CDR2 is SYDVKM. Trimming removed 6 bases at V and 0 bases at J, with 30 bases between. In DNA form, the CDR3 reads TGTGCCAGCAGGGGGGGGGCGGGCCAGATTAACACACCCTCCTCCTACGAGCAGTACTTC. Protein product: CASRGGAGQINTPSSYEQYF.

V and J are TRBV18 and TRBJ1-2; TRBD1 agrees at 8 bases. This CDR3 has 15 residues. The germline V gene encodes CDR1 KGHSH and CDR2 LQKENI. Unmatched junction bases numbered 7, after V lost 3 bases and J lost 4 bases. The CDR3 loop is CASSPSGQGVYGYTF. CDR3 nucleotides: TGTGCCAGCTCACCTAGCGGACAGGGTGTCTATGGCTACACCTTC.